Following are 18 T cell receptor beta chains from one sample sequenced in a study of T cells in Graves' hyperthyroidism and ophthalmopathy. TCR beta CDR3 region amplification was performed from RNA transcripts. The TCR CDR3 was amplified in a first-round RT-PCR using the HTBI primer set. TCRdb called the multiplex PCR reads again in MiXCR, with one record for every CDR3 protein. The profile shows around 350,000 distinct CDR3 sequences, approximately 14% of them singletons. Material: blood. These receptors all come from a woman in her 30s with Graves' ophthalmopathy.

This clonotype was counted ten times or more. V usage is TRBV12-3 or TRBV12-4 and J usage is TRBJ2-5; the D is unclear. The CDR3 loop spans 14 amino acids. Trimming removed 7 bases from V and 1 base from J, with 13 bases in between. In DNA, the CDR3 is TGTGCCAGCACCTCTAGGGCTACCCAAGAGACCCAGTACTTC. This encodes CASTSRATQETQYF.

This clonotype was recorded a few times. With a much larger clone just one base away, this may be a read error. The chain has TRBV24-1 and TRBJ2-1, with TRBD1 matching 10 bases. Germline assignment: CDR1 KGHDR and CDR2 SFDVKD. Losses at the gene ends were 7 bases for V and 8 bases for J; bases not matched to a gene: 7. The CDR3 extends over 14 amino acids. As DNA, the CDR3 is TGTGCCACCAGAGGGACAGGGGTTGTCGATGAGCAGTTCTTC. It encodes CATRGTGVVDEQFF.

This clonotype was counted ten times or more. This chain links TRBV12-3 or TRBV12-4 with TRBJ1-1; D might be TRBD1 (5 bases). The CDR3 extends over 13 amino acids. V dropped 6 bases and J dropped 2 bases, with 10 bases sitting between them. The CDR3 nucleotides read TGTGCCAGCAGAACCAGGGCCAACACTGAAGCTTTCTTT. Translated: CASRTRANTEAFF.

This clonotype was seen a few times. The CDR3 here is CAWSVRLLQETQYF. The CDR3 DNA reads TGTGCCTGGAGTGTACGACTTTTACAAGAGACCCAGTACTTC. The V call is TRBV30, the J call TRBJ2-5; D is undetermined. CDR1 GTSNPN and CDR2 SVGIG come from the germline V gene (reference sequence). This CDR3 comprises 14 residues. Trimming shortened V by 0 bases and J by 2 bases, and 10 bases separated the two germline ends.

The sample holds many counts of this clonotype. The rearrangement joins TRBV18 to TRBJ2-3; 10 bases are shared with TRBD1. Germline values: CDR1 KGHSH, CDR2 LQKENI. The CDR3 extends over 18 amino acids. With V trimmed by 6 bases and J by 0 bases, 12 bases remained unmatched. The CDR3 bases are TGTGCCAGCTCGCCGGGACAGGGGACAAAGACTAGCACAGATACGCAGTATTTT. Amino acid sequence: CASSPGQGTKTSTDTQYF.

This clonotype came up a few times. The chain joins TRBV19 to TRBJ1-5, with D hard to call. Germline CDR1 LNHDA, CDR2 SQIVND (reference sequence). The CDR3 runs to 12 residues. The V end was cut by 1 base, the J end by 6 bases, with 4 bases between. The CDR3 DNA reads as TGTGCCAGTAGTATAGTCGGTCAGCCCCAGCATTTT. Protein: CASSIVGQPQHF.

This clonotype was found many times. This chain uses TRBV11-2 with TRBJ1-1, with no clear D. From germline, CDR1 is SGHAT and CDR2 FQNNGV. Trimming stripped 1 base from V and 6 bases from J, with 24 bases between. The CDR3 consists of 18 residues. CDR3 in DNA: TGTGCCAGCAGCTTAGGATTAGCAGGATCCCACCGTGTTTCTGAAGCTTTCTTT. Residues: CASSLGLAGSHRVSEAFF.

This clonotype was found many times. The genes are TRBV15 and TRBJ1-1; D remains unclear. Per germline, CDR1 LNHNV and CDR2 YYDKDF (reference sequence). This CDR3 comprises 12 residues. V lost 1 base, J lost 8 bases, and 8 bases lay in between. The CDR3 loop is CATSRAGSEAFF. The CDR3 bases are TGTGCCACCAGCAGAGCCGGCAGCGAAGCTTTCTTT.

J is TRBJ2-5 and V is TRBV24-1; 8 bases are a match to TRBD1. J gave up 5 bases and V 2 bases, and 3 bases lay outside the gene matches. CDR1 and CDR2 from the germline V gene are KGHDR and SFDVKD. The CDR3 length is 14 residues. CDR3 in amino acids: CATSDSGGRETQYF. The CDR3, as DNA: TGTGCCACCAGTGATTCAGGGGGCCGGGAGACCCAGTACTTC.

Note on this clonotype: This sequence may be a read error, since a much larger clone differs from it by one base. The V gene is TRBV12-3 or TRBV12-4, the J gene TRBJ1-3; tentative D call: TRBD1 (6 bases). The CDR3 loop spans 16 amino acids. CDR3 sequence (DNA): TGTGCCAGCACCCGGAGGGGGGCTAACTCTGGAGACACCATATATTTT. Protein: CASTRRGANSGDTIYF.

In this sample, this clonotype turned up a few times. The chain couples TRBV14 to TRBJ2-1; D is ambiguous. CDR1 is SGHDN, CDR2 FVKESK, per germline. Deletions cut 1 base from V and 7 bases from J, with 8 bases between. The CDR3 runs to 13 residues. CDR3 coding DNA: TGTGCCAGCAGCCAAGTGTTGGCGAATGAGCAGTTCTTC. Translating gives CASSQVLANEQFF.

This clonotype was found a few times. This chain uses TRBV6-1 with TRBJ2-4, with 9 bases that match TRBD1. Losses at the gene ends were 0 bases for V and 3 bases for J; bases not matched to a gene: 3. Germline assignment: CDR1 MNHNS and CDR2 SASEGT. This CDR3 contains 16 residues. Here the CDR3 reads CASSEAGGQGKNIQYF. The DNA of the CDR3 is TGTGCCAGCAGTGAAGCGGGGGGACAGGGCAAAAACATTCAGTACTTC.

A word on this clonotype: A much more abundant neighbour one base away suggests this may be a read error. J is TRBJ1-1 and V is TRBV5-1, with D possibly being TRBD1 (5 bases). Germline V lookup: CDR1 SGHRS, CDR2 YFSETQ. This CDR3 has 14 amino acids. The CDR3 DNA reads TGCGCCAGCCGCCCCGGGGGAATGAACGCTGAAGCTTTCTTT. This encodes CASRPGGMNAEAFF.

This clonotype was seen many times. This chain joins TRBV20-1 and TRBJ1-1, with a possible D match to TRBD1 (5 bases). Between the trimmed V and J ends, which lost 1 base and 4 bases, there was a span of 10 bases. The length of the CDR3 is 13 residues. Germline V gives CDR1 DFQATT, CDR2 SNEGSKA (reference sequence). CDR3 DNA sequence: TGCAGTGCTAGAGGGGGGATGTTCACTGAAGCTTTCTTT. Translating gives CSARGGMFTEAFF.

This chain connects TRBV7-3 to TRBJ2-5, with D perhaps given as TRBD1 or TRBD2 (5 bases each). The CDR3 runs 15 residues. Germline CDR1 and CDR2: SGHTA and FQGTGA. V lost 5 bases and J lost 4, with 17 bases in between. CDR3 sequence: CASSNGASSRETQYF. The CDR3 DNA reads TGTGCCAGCAGCAACGGGGCCTCTTCCCGAGAGACCCAGTACTTC.

The genes are TRBV12-5 and TRBJ1-4; maybe TRBD1 (5 bases). Trimming took 3 bases from V and 13 from J, leaving 12 bases between them. This CDR3 region has 12 residues. Germline V lookup: CDR1 LGHNT, CDR2 FRNRAP. The CDR3 DNA reads as TGTGCTAGTGGTTTTGCTGGGGCCCGACTGTTTTTT. Translating it yields CASGFAGARLFF. The full variable domain, in which reference TRBV12-5 and TRBJ1-4 provide the parts outside the CDR3, is DARVTQTPRHKVTEMGQEVTMRCQPILGHNTVFWYRQTMMQGLELLAYFRNRAPLDDSGMPKDRFSAEMPDATLATLKIQPSEPRDSAVYFCASGFAGARLFFGSGTQLSVL.

The rearrangement joins TRBV13 to TRBJ1-1; unclear D gene. Germline V gene sequence: CDR1 PRHDT, CDR2 FYEKMQ (reference sequence). The CDR3 totals 15 residues. Trimming removed 1 base from V and 0 bases from J, with 9 bases in between. The CDR3 coding sequence is TGTGCCAGCAGCTTAGAAGGGCACCTGAACACTGAAGCTTTCTTT. Translation gives CASSLEGHLNTEAFF.

This clonotype was recorded at least ten times. Here the CDR3 DNA reads TGTGCCAGCAGCCAAGATGTCGTCCGGTCCTACGAGCAGTACTTC. It specifies CASSQDVVRSYEQYF. The chain has TRBV14 and TRBJ2-7, with unresolved D. Germline CDR1 is SGHDN and CDR2 is FVKESK. Trimming pared 0 bases from V and 1 base from J, leaving 10 bases between. The CDR3 extends over 15 amino acids.